The 8 T cell receptor beta chains given below trace back to one sample, sequenced in a study of T cells after posttransplantation cyclophosphamide. Clones were sequenced by immunoSEQ multiplex PCR, and TCRdb holds only the in-frame ones, with some missing. The sample carries approximately 19,000 clones, 85% to 90% recorded once. Control samples came 1 year after myeloablative marrow transplants with methotrexate plus calcineurin inhibitor. The sample was PBMCs, taken 350 to 400 days after allogeneic stem cell transplant with calcineurin inhibitor and methotrexate. These receptors were obtained from a female patient under 45 who received an allogeneic stem cell transplant from an unrelated donor, was CMV-positive, and had acute and chronic GVHD. Part of the T cells may come from the graft donor.

This clone was picked up one time. The chain links TRBV30 to TRBJ2-2, with 9 bases fitting TRBD2. J gave up 6 bases and V 2 bases, and 7 bases lay outside the gene matches. CDR3 length equals 15 residues. Germline CDR1 and CDR2: GTSNPN and SVGIG (reference sequence). CDR3 DNA sequence: TGTGCCTGGAGTCCCGGGACTAGCAGGGCCGGGGAGCTGTTTTTT. Its protein is CAWSPGTSRAGELFF.

The chain has TRBV19 and TRBJ1-6; possible D gene TRBD1, 5 bases. CDR3 length: 16 amino acids. Per the germline V gene, CDR1 is LNHDA and CDR2 is SQIVND (reference sequence). The V and J ends lost 5 bases and 0 bases respectively, with 11 bases between them. CDR3 DNA: TGTGCCAGTAGTCCACGGACAAACTCCTATAATTCACCCCTCCACTTT. As protein: CASSPRTNSYNSPLHF.

The chain recombines TRBV2 with TRBJ1-1, with D unresolved. The CDR3 length is 14 residues. Trimming stripped 2 bases from V and 1 base from J, with 8 bases between. Germline loops: CDR1 SNHLY, CDR2 FYNNEI. The CDR3 reads CASSEMNTNTEAFF. CDR3 DNA: TGTGCCAGCAGTGAAATGAACACGAACACTGAAGCTTTCTTT.

The chain recombines TRBV30 with TRBJ2-2; maybe TRBD2 (6 bases). Trimming removed 4 bases from V and 1 base from J, with 7 bases in between. Germline V lookup: CDR1 GTSNPN, CDR2 SVGIG (reference sequence). The CDR3 is 13 residues long. The CDR3: CAWTGVNTGELFF. In DNA, the CDR3 is TGTGCCTGGACGGGGGTGAACACCGGGGAGCTGTTTTTT.

The chain combines TRBV19 with TRBJ2-6; possible D gene TRBD1, 6 bases. The V end lost 0 bases, the J end lost 2 bases, and 8 bases lay between the germline ends. Germline V CDR1 and CDR2: LNHDA, SQIVND (reference sequence). CDR3 length: 16 residues. CDR3: CASSIEAGAGANVLTF. The CDR3 DNA follows: TGTGCCAGTAGTATAGAGGCAGGGGCTGGGGCCAACGTCCTGACTTTC.

This chain uses TRBV19 with TRBJ2-1; 9 bases match TRBD2. CDR1 LNHDA and CDR2 SQIVND come from the germline V gene (reference sequence). The CDR3 spans 16 residues. The V gene end was trimmed by 7 bases and the J gene end by 0 bases; junction bases not matched to a gene: 7. The CDR3 region is CASTRGSGSSYNEQFF. The CDR3 DNA reads as TGTGCCAGTACCCGGGGTAGCGGGAGCTCCTACAATGAGCAGTTCTTC.

The chain combines TRBV2 with TRBJ1-6, with D possibly TRBD1 on 6 matching bases. Germline lookup yields CDR1 SNHLY and CDR2 FYNNEI. V gave up 4 bases and J gave up 5 bases, with 12 bases separating them. The CDR3 totals 15 residues. For the CDR3, the DNA is TGTGCCAGCAGTGTTCGGACAGCCGATAATTCACCCCTCCACTTT. Amino acids: CASSVRTADNSPLHF.

The genes are TRBV6-6 and TRBJ1-6, with D hard to call. The V end was cut by 2 bases, the J end by 7 bases, with 6 bases between. Germline V gene sequence: CDR1 MNHNY, CDR2 SVGAGI (reference sequence). This CDR3 contains 13 residues. The CDR3 sequence is CASSYPGNSPLHF. The CDR3 DNA reads TGTGCCAGCAGTTACCCGGGGAATTCACCCCTCCACTTT.